These 21 T cell receptor beta chains came from one sample sequenced in a study of T cells in Graves' hyperthyroidism and ophthalmopathy. Using RNA transcripts as the source, TCR beta CDR3 regions were amplified. The study used the HTBI primer set for a first-round RT-PCR of the TCR CDR3. MiXCR, run by TCRdb on the multiplex PCR reads, gives a single entry per CDR3 protein. The data contain a few hundred thousand distinct CDR3 sequences, approximately 14% of them singletons. Specimen: blood. These TCRs come from a woman aged 25 to 39 with Graves' hyperthyroidism.

This clonotype has a handful of counts. The chain couples TRBV6-4 to TRBJ1-1; 7 bases line up with TRBD1. J lost 4 bases, V lost 6 bases, and 8 bases had no gene match. The length of the CDR3 is 14 residues. Germline V gene data show CDR1 as MRHNA and CDR2 as SNTAGT. As DNA, the CDR3 is TGTGCCAGCAGCCAGACAGGGCTGGGCACTGAAGCTTTCTTT. Translating gives CASSQTGLGTEAFF.

The chain links TRBV27 to TRBJ1-1, with 10 bases aligning to TRBD1. The CDR3 length is 14 residues. Germline V gene lookup returns CDR1 MNHEY and CDR2 SMNVEV (reference sequence). The V gene end was trimmed by 6 bases and the J gene end by 4 bases; junction bases not matched to a gene: 5. The CDR3 DNA follows: TGTGCCAGCAGCGACGGGACAGGGGCCACTGAAGCTTTCTTT. It is translated as CASSDGTGATEAFF.

Details on this clonotype: With a much larger clone just one base away, this may be a read error. This rearrangement joins TRBV13 to TRBJ2-7, with a weak D call TRBD2 (6 bases). V lost 2 bases and J lost 0, with 11 bases in between. In germline, CDR1 is PRHDT, CDR2 FYEKMQ (reference sequence). The CDR3 length is 15 residues. This CDR3 reads CASSLRDGSSYEQYF. The CDR3 bases are TGTGCCAGCAGCTTAAGGGACGGGAGCTCCTACGAGCAGTACTTC.

This clonotype was counted between two and nine times. The CDR3 DNA reads TGTGCCAGCAGTACCTTTCTAGCGGGAAACACAGATACGCAGTATTTT. It is translated as CASSTFLAGNTDTQYF. The V call is TRBV27, the J call TRBJ2-3; 9 nucleotides align to TRBD2. This CDR3 has 16 amino acids. Germline-derived CDR1 and CDR2 are MNHEY and SMNVEV (reference sequence). The V and J ends lost 5 bases and 2 bases, in that order; junction bases with no gene match: 8.

This clonotype was observed at least ten times. The gene calls are TRBV7-2 and TRBJ2-4; D gene ambiguous. The CDR3 is 17 amino acids. Trimming removed 1 base at V and 6 bases at J, with 19 bases between. Germline CDR1 SGHTA, CDR2 FQGNSA. In DNA, the CDR3 is TGTGCCAGCAGCTTAGGGGCGGTACCGACGGTAGGAAACATTCAGTACTTC. As protein: CASSLGAVPTVGNIQYF.

This clonotype appeared many times. This chain joins TRBV20-1 and TRBJ2-3, with a weak D call TRBD2 (5 bases). Trimming shortened V by 0 bases and J by 4 bases, and 14 bases separated the two germline ends. The CDR3 length is 15 residues. CDR1 and CDR2 (germline): DFQATT, SNEGSKA (reference sequence). The CDR3 nucleotides read TGCAGTGCTAGAGATCTCCTAGCATCTCCAGATACGCAGTATTTT. Protein: CSARDLLASPDTQYF.

This clonotype was seen ten or more times. This chain uses TRBV2 with TRBJ1-2, with no clear D. This CDR3 comprises 11 residues. V dropped 3 bases and J dropped 8 bases, with 7 bases sitting between them. Per the germline V gene, CDR1 is SNHLY and CDR2 is FYNNEI. CDR3 protein: CASSEGPGYTF. CDR3 DNA sequence: TGTGCCAGCAGTGAGGGCCCCGGCTACACCTTC.

V and J are TRBV7-9 and TRBJ2-2; TRBD2 matches 7 bases. Trimming removed 0 bases from V and 6 bases from J; junction bases left unmatched: 10. This CDR3 has 17 residues. Germline-derived CDR1 and CDR2 are SEHNR and FQNEAQ (reference sequence). CDR3 residues: CASSLASAGELAGELFF. For the CDR3, the DNA is TGTGCCAGCAGCTTAGCTAGTGCGGGAGAGCTCGCCGGGGAGCTGTTTTTT. Using reference TRBV7-9 and TRBJ2-2 for the parts outside the CDR3, the full variable domain is DTGVSQNPRHKITKRGQNVTFRCDPISEHNRLYWYRQTLGQGPEFLTYFQNEAQLEKSRLLSDRFSAERPKGSFSTLEIQRTEQGDSAMYLCASSLASAGELAGELFFGEGSRLTVL.

This clonotype was counted at least ten times. This chain connects TRBV12-3 or TRBV12-4 to TRBJ2-1; TRBD1 matches 10 bases. This CDR3 comprises 15 residues. After removal of 4 bases from V and 5 bases from J, the junction contained 5 bases not matched to a gene. In DNA form, the CDR3 reads TGTGCCAGCAGTTCCGGGACAGGGGTGGACAATGAGCAGTTCTTC. Translation: CASSSGTGVDNEQFF.

This clonotype occurred many times. The V call is TRBV20-1, the J call TRBJ2-3; 9 bases map to TRBD2. This CDR3 region has 15 residues. Germline V gives CDR1 DFQATT, CDR2 SNEGSKA (reference sequence). Unmatched junction bases numbered 5, after V lost 4 bases and J lost 0 bases. The CDR3 DNA reads as TGCAGTGCTACTTCACTAGCGGGCAGCACAGATACGCAGTATTTT. It is translated as CSATSLAGSTDTQYF.

The genes are TRBV20-1 and TRBJ1-1, with 12 bases identical to TRBD1. V lost 5 bases, J lost 11 bases, and 12 bases stayed unmatched. The CDR3 is 14 residues long. Germline V gene sequence: CDR1 DFQATT, CDR2 SNEGSKA (reference sequence). The CDR3 here is CSALPGTGGLGAFF. In DNA form, the CDR3 reads TGCAGTGCTCTCCCCGGGACAGGGGGCCTGGGGGCTTTCTTT.

This clonotype has at least ten counts. The rearrangement joins TRBV20-1 to TRBJ1-5, with D tentatively TRBD1 (5 bases). This CDR3 is built from 15 residues. Germline CDR1 is DFQATT and CDR2 is SNEGSKA (reference sequence). Trimming stripped 0 bases from V and 0 bases from J, with 9 bases between. Here the CDR3 DNA reads TGCAGTGCTAGAGAAGGGGAATCTAGCAATCAGCCCCAGCATTTT. Translating gives CSAREGESSNQPQHF.

V and J are TRBV27 and TRBJ1-3, with a tentative D call TRBD1 (6 bases). V was trimmed by 6 bases and J by 2 bases, leaving 14 bases between them. This CDR3 is built from 15 residues. CDR1 is MNHEY, CDR2 SMNVEV, per germline (reference sequence). CDR3 protein: CASREQGPTGNTIYF. The DNA for the CDR3 is TGTGCCAGCAGAGAACAGGGTCCCACTGGAAACACCATATATTTT.

This clonotype has only a few counts. The chain joins TRBV29-1 to TRBJ1-2; unclear D gene. Trimming shortened V by 0 bases and J by 2 bases, and 10 bases separated the two germline ends. The CDR3 has 14 amino acids. Per germline, CDR1 SQVTM and CDR2 ANQGSEA. The CDR3 coding sequence is TGCAGCGTTGAAGAGGACCTAATCAACTATGGCTACACCTTC. It yields the protein CSVEEDLINYGYTF.

A few counts support this clonotype. Written as DNA, the CDR3 is TGCGCCAGCAGCCCGGAATGGCCCGGGGAGCTGTTTTTT. Protein sequence: CASSPEWPGELFF. The V call is TRBV4-1, the J call TRBJ2-2; D is uncertain. Germline V CDR1 and CDR2: MGHRA, YSYEKL. CDR3 length: 13 residues. Trimming removed 4 bases at V and 6 bases at J, with 9 bases between.

The chain recombines TRBV5-1 with TRBJ2-3, with TRBD2 matching over 8 bases. Trimming at V came to 6 bases and at J to 5 bases, leaving 11 bases not matched to a gene. The germline V gene encodes CDR1 SGHRS and CDR2 YFSETQ. The length of the CDR3 is 15 residues. The CDR3 DNA sequence: TGCGCCAGCAACTGGCAAGGGACTAGAGAAGATACGCAGTATTTT. This gives the protein CASNWQGTREDTQYF.

This clonotype was seen a handful of times. This chain links TRBV25-1 with TRBJ2-1, with TRBD1 matching 8 bases. Germline V CDR1 and CDR2: MGHDK, SYGVNS. The ends lost 7 bases at V and 1 base at J; junction bases unmatched: 12. The CDR3 has 17 residues. The CDR3 here is CASTPWTGKASYNEQFF. The CDR3 coding sequence is TGTGCCAGCACCCCGTGGACAGGGAAGGCGTCCTACAATGAGCAGTTCTTC.

This clonotype was observed at least ten times. The chain recombines TRBV7-2 with TRBJ2-3, with D tentatively TRBD2 (5 bases). CDR1 is SGHTA and CDR2 is FQGNSA in the germline V gene. The CDR3 extends over 14 amino acids. The ends were cut back, 4 bases at V and 4 bases at J, with 12 bases in the middle. This CDR3 is CASSWSSRPDTQYF. The DNA for the CDR3 is TGTGCCAGCAGCTGGTCTAGCAGGCCAGATACGCAGTATTTT.

This clonotype has a handful of counts. The chain joins TRBV20-1 to TRBJ2-2; TRBD2 might be the D (5 bases). Trimming pared 7 bases from V and 2 bases from J, leaving 8 bases between. CDR3 length equals 12 residues. Germline assignment: CDR1 DFQATT and CDR2 SNEGSKA (reference sequence). This CDR3 reads CSGLANTGELFF. The DNA for the CDR3 is TGCAGTGGTCTAGCCAACACCGGGGAGCTGTTTTTT.

The chain uses TRBV28 and TRBJ2-2, with D perhaps matching TRBD1 (5 bases). V was cut by 6 bases and J by 4 bases, with 12 bases left in between. Germline-derived CDR1 and CDR2 are MDHEN and SYDVKM. The CDR3 is 14 amino acids. CDR3: CASRTADSTGELFF. CDR3 nucleotide sequence: TGTGCCAGCAGAACCGCCGACAGCACCGGGGAGCTGTTTTTT.

This clonotype turned up a few times. V and J are TRBV27 and TRBJ2-7; a weak D match, TRBD2 (6 bases). The CDR3 totals 14 residues. CDR1 MNHEY and CDR2 SMNVEV come from the germline V gene (reference sequence). Trimming stripped 3 bases from V and 9 bases from J, with 18 bases between. The CDR3 DNA is TGTGCCAGCAGTTTGAGAGGGACTCCCCTAGGGCAGTACTTC. Protein sequence: CASSLRGTPLGQYF.